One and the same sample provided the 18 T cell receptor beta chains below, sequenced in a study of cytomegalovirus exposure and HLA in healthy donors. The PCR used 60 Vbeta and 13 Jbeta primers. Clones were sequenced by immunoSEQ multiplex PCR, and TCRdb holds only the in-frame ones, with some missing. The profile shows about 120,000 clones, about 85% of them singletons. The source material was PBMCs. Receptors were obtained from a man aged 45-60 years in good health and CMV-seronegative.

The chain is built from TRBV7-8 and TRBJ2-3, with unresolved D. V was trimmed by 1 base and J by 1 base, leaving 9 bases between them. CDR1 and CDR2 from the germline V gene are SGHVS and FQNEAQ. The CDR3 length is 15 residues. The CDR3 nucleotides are TGTGCCAGCAGCTTAGATCCACGAGGCACAGATACGCAGTATTTT. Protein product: CASSLDPRGTDTQYF. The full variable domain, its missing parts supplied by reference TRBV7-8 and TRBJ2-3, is GAGVSQSPRYKVAKRGQDVALRCDPISGHVSLFWYQQALGQGPEFLTYFQNEAQLDKSGLPSDRFFAERPEGSVSTLKIQRTQQEDSAVYLCASSLDPRGTDTQYFGPGTRLTVL.

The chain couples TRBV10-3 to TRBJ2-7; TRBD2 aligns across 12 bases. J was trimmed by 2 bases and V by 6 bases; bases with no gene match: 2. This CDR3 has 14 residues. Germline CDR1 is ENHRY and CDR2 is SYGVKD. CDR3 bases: TGTGCCATCAGGGGGACTAGCGGGCCCTACGAGCAGTACTTC. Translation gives CAIRGTSGPYEQYF.

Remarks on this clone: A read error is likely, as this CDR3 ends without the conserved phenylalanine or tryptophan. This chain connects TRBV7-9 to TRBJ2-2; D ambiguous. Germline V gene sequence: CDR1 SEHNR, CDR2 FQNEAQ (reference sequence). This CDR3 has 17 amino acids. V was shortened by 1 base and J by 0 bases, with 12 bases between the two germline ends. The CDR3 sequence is CASSLEGSPSNTGELFL. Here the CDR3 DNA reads TGTGCCAGCAGCTTAGAGGGTTCCCCCTCGAACACCGGGGAGCTGTTTCTT.

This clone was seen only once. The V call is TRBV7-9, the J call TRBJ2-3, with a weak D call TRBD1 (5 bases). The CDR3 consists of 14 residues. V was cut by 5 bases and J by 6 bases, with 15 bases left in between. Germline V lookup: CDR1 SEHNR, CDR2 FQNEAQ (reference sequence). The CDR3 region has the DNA TGTGCCAGCAGCGTTGACAGTACCAGGGATACGCAGTATTTT. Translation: CASSVDSTRDTQYF.

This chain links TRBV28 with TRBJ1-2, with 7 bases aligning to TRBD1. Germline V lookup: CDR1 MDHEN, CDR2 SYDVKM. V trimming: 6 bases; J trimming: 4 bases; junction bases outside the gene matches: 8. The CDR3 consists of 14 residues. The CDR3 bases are TGTGCCAGCAGACGGCCGGGACAGTTCTATGGCTACACCTTC. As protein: CASRRPGQFYGYTF.

CDR3 protein: CASSLGGGQVETQYF. The CDR3 DNA follows: TGTGCCAGCAGCCTCGGGGGGGGTCAGGTGGAGACCCAGTACTTC. The V call is TRBV5-6, the J call TRBJ2-5; 8 bases are a match to TRBD2. This CDR3 is built from 15 residues. Trimming cost V 4 bases and J 5 bases; bases outside gene matches: 10. Germline CDR1 SGHDT, CDR2 YYEEEE.

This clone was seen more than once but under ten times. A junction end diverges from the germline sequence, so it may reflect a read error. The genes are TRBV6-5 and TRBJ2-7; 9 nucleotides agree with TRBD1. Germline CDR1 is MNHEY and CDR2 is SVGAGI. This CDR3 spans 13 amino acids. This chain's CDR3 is CATRTGDSNEQYF. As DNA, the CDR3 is TGTGCCACCCGGACAGGGGACTCCAACGAGCAGTACTTC.

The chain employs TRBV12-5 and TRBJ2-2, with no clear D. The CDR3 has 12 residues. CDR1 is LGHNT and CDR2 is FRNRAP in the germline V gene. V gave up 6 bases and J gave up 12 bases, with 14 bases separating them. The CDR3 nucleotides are TGTGCTAGTGGCCTCGGGTCGGCGAAGCTGTTTTTT. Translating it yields CASGLGSAKLFF.

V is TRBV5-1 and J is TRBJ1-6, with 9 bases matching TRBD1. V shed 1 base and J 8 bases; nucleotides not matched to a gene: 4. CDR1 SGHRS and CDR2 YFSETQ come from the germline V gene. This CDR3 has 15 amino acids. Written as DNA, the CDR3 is TGCGCCAGCAGCTTGACAGGGGGCGAATATTCACCCCTCCACTTT. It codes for CASSLTGGEYSPLHF.

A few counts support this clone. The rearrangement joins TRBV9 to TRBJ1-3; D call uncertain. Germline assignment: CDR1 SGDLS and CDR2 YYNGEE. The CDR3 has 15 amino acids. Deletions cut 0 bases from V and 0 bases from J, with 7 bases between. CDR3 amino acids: CASSVDGGSGNTIYF. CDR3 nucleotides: TGTGCCAGCAGCGTAGACGGTGGCTCTGGAAACACCATATATTTT.

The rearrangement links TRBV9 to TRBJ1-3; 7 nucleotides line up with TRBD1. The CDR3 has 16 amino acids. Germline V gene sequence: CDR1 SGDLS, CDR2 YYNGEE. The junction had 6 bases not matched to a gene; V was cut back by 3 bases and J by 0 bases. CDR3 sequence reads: CASSARQGNSGNTIYF. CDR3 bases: TGTGCCAGCAGCGCCCGACAGGGAAACTCTGGAAACACCATATATTTT.

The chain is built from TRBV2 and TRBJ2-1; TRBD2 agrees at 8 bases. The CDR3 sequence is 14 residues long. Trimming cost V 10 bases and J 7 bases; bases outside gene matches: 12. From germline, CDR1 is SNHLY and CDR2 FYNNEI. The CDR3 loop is CATSWGLEGNEQFF. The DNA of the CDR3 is TGTGCCACCTCCTGGGGACTAGAGGGGAATGAGCAGTTCTTC. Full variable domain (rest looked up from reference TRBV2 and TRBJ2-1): EPEVTQTPSHQVTQMGQEVILRCVPISNHLYFYWYRQILGQKVEFLVSFYNNEISEKSEIFDDQFSVERPDGSNFTLKIRSTKLEDSAMYFCATSWGLEGNEQFFGPGTRLTVL.

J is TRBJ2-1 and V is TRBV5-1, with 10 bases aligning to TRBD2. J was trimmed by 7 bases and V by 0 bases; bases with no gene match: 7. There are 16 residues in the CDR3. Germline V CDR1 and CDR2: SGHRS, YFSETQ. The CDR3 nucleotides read TGCGCCAGCAGCTTGGCCCTAGCTAGCGGGGGTAATGAGCAGTTCTTC. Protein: CASSLALASGGNEQFF.

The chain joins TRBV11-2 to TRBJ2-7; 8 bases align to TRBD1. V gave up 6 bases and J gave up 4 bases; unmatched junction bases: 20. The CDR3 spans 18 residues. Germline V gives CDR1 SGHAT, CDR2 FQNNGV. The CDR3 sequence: CASRKPNSRGTGGYEQYF. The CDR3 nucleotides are TGTGCCAGCAGGAAACCCAATTCTCGGGGGACAGGAGGATACGAGCAGTACTTC.

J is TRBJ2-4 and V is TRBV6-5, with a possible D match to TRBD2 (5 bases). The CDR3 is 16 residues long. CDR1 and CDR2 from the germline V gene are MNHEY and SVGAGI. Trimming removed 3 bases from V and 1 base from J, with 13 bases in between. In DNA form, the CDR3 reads TGTGCCAGCAGTTATCTGACGGAGGCTGCCAAAAACATTCAGTACTTC. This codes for CASSYLTEAAKNIQYF.

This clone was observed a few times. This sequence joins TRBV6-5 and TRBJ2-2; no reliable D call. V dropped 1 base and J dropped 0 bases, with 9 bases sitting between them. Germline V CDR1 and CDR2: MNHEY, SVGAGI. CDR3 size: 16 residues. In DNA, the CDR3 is TGTGCCAGCAGTTACTTAGTTCCCCCGAACACCGGGGAGCTGTTTTTT. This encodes CASSYLVPPNTGELFF.

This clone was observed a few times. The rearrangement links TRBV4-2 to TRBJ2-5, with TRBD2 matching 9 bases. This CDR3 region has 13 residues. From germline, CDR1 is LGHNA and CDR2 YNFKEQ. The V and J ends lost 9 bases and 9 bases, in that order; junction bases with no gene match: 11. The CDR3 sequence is CARAGGPSGAQYF. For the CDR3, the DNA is TGTGCCAGAGCGGGGGGTCCCTCCGGGGCCCAGTACTTC.

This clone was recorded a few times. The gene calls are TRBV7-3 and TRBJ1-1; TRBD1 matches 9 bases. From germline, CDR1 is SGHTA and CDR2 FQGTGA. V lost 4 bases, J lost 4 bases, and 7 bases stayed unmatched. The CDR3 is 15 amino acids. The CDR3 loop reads CASSSLTGGATEAFF. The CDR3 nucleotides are TGTGCCAGCAGCTCCCTGACAGGGGGAGCCACTGAAGCTTTCTTT.